This T cell receptor (beta chain) comes out of a study of molecular identifiers for immune sequencing clone quantification. Notes on this clonotype: The junction shows a germline mismatch at one end, possibly a read error.

Previously described methods and listed TCR primers were used for bulk TCR libraries. TCRdb ran MiXCR on the PCR reads and lists one entry per CDR3 protein. The table shows about 640,000 distinct CDR3 sequences, with less than 20% occurring only once. The CDR3 runs 14 residues. Germline CDR1 and CDR2: SQVTM and ANQGSEA. The sample taken for sequencing was naive CD8+ T cells from blood, with Jurkat cell RNA spiked in. Subset noted: FACS-sorted CD8+CD4-CCR7+CD45RA+ naive T cells. This TCR came from a human donor in good health. Some libraries in this study had Jurkat cell RNA spiked in. The chain couples TRBV29-1 to TRBJ2-7; D may be TRBD1 or TRBD2 (6 bases each). The CDR3 DNA is TGCGGCGTTGAAGAAAAGGGGGGCGGCTACGAGCAGTACTTC. As protein: CGVEEKGGGYEQYF.